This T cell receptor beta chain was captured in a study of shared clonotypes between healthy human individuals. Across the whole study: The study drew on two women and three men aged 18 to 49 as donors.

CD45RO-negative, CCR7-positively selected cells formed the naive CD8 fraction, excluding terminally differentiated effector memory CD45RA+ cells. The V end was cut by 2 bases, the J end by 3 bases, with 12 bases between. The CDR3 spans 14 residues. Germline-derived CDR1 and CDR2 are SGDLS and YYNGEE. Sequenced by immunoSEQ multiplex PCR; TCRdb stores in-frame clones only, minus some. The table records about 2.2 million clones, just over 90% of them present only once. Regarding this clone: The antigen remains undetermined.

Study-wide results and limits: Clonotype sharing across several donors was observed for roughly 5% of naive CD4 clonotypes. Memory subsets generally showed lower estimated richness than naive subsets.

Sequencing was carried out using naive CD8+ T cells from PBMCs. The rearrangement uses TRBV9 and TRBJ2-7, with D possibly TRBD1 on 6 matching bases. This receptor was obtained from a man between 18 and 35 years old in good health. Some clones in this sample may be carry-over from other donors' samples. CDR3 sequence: CASSVTGFGYEQYF. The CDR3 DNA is TGTGCCAGCAGCGTCACAGGGTTTGGCTACGAGCAGTACTTC. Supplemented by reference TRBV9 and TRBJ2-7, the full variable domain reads DSGVTQTPKHLITATGQRVTLRCSPRSGDLSVYWYQQSLDQGLQFLIQYYNGEERAKGNILERFSAQQFPDLHSELNLSSLELGDSALYFCASSVTGFGYEQYFGPGTRLTVT.